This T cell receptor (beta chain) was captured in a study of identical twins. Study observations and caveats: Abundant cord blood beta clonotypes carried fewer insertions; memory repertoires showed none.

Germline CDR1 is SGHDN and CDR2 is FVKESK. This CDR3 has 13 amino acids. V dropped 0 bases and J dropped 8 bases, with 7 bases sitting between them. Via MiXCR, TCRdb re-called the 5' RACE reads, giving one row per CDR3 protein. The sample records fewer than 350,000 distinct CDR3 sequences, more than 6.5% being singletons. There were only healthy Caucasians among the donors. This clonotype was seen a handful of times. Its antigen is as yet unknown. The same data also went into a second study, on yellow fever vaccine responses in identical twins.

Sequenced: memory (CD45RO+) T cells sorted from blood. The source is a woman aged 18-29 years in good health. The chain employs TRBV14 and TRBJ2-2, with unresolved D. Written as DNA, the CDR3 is TGTGCCAGCAGCCAAGAACGGCGTGGGGAGCTGTTTTTT. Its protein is CASSQERRGELFF.